This TCR beta chain appears in the sequencing data of a study of blood T cells in healthy people across ages. General study findings and limits: PBMCs were not sorted, which prevented a conclusive comparison of naive versus antigen-experienced cells.

With respect to this clonotype: Its antigen is not known.

V gave up 0 bases and J gave up 7 bases; unmatched junction bases: 10. Germline CDR1 is SGDLS and CDR2 is YYNGEE. This CDR3 comprises 16 residues. Researchers collected about 9.6 milliliters of peripheral blood from every single donor. Then a second PCR, running roughly 7 to 11 cycles, was carried out with a sample-barcoded 5' primer and a J-beta primer mix. Each CDR3 protein gets one entry after TCRdb re-called the 5' RACE reads with MiXCR. Here the sample spans 800,000 to 1,300,000 distinct CDR3 sequences, almost 25% being singletons. The same data also contributed to another study, on T cells of mothers and their children.

The V and J genes are TRBV9 and TRBJ2-3; 8 bases fit TRBD2. This clonotype was obtained from a girl aged 2-9 years in good health. The sequencing sample was made of blood. The DNA of the CDR3 is TGTGCCAGCAGCGTAGATGGGAGCGGGAGTTTGAATACGCAGTATTTT. Its translation: CASSVDGSGSLNTQYF.